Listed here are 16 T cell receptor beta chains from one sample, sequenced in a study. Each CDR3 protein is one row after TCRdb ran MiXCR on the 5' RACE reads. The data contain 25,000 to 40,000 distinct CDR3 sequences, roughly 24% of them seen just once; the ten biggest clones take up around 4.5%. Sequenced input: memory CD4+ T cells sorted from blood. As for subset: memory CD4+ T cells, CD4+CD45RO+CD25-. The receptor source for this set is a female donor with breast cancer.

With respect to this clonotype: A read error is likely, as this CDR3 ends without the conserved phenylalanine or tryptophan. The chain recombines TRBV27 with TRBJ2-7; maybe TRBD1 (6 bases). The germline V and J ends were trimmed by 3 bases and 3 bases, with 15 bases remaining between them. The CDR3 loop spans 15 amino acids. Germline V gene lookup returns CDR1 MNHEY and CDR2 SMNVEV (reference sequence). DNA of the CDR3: TGTGCCAGCAGTTTCCTCGGGACACCCCACTACGAGCAGTACTCC. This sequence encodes CASSFLGTPHYEQYS.

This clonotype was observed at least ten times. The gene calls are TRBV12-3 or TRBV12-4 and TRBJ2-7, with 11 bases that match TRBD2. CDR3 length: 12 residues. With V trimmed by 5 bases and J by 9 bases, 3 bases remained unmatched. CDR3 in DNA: TGTGCCAGCAGTCTCGGACTAGCGGGGCAGTACTTC. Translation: CASSLGLAGQYF.

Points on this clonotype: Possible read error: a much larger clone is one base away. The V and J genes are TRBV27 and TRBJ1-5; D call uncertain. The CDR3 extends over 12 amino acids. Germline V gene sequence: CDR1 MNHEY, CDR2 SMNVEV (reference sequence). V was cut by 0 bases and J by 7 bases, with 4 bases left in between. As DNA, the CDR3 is TGTGCCAGCAGTTTATCTGAGCAGCCCCAGCATTTT. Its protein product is CASSLSEQPQHF.

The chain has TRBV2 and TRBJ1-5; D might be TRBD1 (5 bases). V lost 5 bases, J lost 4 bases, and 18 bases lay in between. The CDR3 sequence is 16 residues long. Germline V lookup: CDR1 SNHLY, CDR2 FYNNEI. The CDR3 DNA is TGTGCCAGCAGTCCGGGACCTCGGGACGGTAATCAGCCCCAGCATTTT. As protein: CASSPGPRDGNQPQHF.

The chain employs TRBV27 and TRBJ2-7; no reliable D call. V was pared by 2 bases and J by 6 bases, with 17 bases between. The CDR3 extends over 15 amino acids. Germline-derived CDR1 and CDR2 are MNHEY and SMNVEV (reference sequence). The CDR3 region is CASSLDRTDGVEQYF. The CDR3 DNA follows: TGTGCCAGCAGTTTAGACCGGACCGATGGGGTCGAGCAGTACTTC.

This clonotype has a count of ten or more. Here the CDR3 DNA reads TGTGCCAGCTGCCCGGACAGGGACTATGGCTACACCTTC. This translates into CASCPDRDYGYTF. The chain carries TRBV12-3 or TRBV12-4 and TRBJ1-2; 8 nucleotides align to TRBD1. The length of the CDR3 is 13 residues. V was clipped by 8 bases and J by 3 bases; unmatched bases: 5.

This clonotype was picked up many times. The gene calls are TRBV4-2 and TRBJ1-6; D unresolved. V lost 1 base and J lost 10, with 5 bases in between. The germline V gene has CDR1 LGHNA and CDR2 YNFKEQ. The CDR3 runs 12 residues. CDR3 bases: TGTGCCAGCAGCCAAGTAAGGTCACCCCTCCACTTT. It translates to CASSQVRSPLHF.

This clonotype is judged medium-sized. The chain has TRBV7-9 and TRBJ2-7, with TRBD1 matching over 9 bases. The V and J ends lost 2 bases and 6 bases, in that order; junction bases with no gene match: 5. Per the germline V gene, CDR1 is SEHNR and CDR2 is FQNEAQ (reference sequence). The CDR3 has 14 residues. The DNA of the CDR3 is TGTGCCAGCAGCTTAATCCGACAGGGGGTCGAGCAGTACTTC. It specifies CASSLIRQGVEQYF.

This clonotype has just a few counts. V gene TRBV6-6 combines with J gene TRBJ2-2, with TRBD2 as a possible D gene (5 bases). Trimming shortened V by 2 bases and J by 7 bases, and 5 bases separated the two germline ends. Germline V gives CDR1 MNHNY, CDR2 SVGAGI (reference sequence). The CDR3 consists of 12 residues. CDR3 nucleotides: TGTGCCAGCAGTTACGGGAGCGGGGAGCTGTTTTTT. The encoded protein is CASSYGSGELFF.

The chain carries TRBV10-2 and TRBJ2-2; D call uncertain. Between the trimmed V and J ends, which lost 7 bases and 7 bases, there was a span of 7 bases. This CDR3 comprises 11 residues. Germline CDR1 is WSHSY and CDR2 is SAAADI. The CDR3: CASKIDGELFF. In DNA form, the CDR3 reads TGCGCCAGCAAGATCGACGGGGAGCTGTTTTTT.

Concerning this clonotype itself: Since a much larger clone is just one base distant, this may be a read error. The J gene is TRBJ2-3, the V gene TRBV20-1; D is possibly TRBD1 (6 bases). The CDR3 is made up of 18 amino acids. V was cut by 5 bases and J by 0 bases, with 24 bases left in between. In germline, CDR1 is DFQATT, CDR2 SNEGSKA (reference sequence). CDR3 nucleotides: TGCAGTGCTCAGTCGAGGACAGCGGCCAACCCTAGCACAGATACGCAGTATTTT. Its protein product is CSAQSRTAANPSTDTQYF.

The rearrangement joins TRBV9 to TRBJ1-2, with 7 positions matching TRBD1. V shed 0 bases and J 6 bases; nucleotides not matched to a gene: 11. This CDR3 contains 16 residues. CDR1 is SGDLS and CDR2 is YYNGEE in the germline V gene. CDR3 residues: CASSVGTGAQVNGYTF. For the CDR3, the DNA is TGTGCCAGCAGCGTAGGAACAGGGGCGCAGGTAAATGGCTACACCTTC. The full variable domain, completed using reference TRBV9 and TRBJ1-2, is DSGVTQTPKHLITATGQRVTLRCSPRSGDLSVYWYQQSLDQGLQFLIQYYNGEERAKGNILERFSAQQFPDLHSELNLSSLELGDSALYFCASSVGTGAQVNGYTFGSGTRLTVV.

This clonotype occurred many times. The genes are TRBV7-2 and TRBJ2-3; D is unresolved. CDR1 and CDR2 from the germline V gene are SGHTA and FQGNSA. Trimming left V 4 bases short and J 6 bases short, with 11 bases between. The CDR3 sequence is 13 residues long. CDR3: CASSSTVGDTQYF. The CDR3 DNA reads TGTGCCAGCAGCTCCACGGTGGGGGATACGCAGTATTTT.

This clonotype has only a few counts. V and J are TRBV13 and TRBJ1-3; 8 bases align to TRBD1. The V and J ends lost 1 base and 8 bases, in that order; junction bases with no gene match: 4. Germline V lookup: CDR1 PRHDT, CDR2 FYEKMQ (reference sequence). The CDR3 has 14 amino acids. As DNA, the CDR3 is TGTGCCAGCAGCTTAGAGGACAGGGTCGACACCATATATTTT. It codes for CASSLEDRVDTIYF.

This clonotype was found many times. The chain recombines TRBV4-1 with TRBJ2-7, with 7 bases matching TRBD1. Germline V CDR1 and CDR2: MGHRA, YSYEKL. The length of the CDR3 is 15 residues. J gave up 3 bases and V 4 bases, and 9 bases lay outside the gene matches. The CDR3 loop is CASSRGRDRNYEQYF. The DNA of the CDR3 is TGCGCCAGCAGCCGCGGTCGGGACAGAAACTACGAGCAGTACTTC.

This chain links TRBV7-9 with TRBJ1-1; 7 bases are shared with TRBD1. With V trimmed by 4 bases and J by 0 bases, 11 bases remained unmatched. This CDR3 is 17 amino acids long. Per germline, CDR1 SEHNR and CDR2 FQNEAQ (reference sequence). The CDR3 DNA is TGTGCCAGCAGCTCAAGGGAACCGGGACAGATGAACACTGAAGCTTTCTTT. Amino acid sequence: CASSSREPGQMNTEAFF.